This T cell receptor (beta chain) was observed in a study of T cells in localized non-small cell lung cancer. Study-wide results and limits: Uninvolved adjacent lung had the highest recorded T cell clonality, with tumor below it.

About this clone itself: Its antigen is not identified.

V dropped 3 bases and J dropped 1; count of bases not matched to a gene: 12. This CDR3 contains 19 residues. CDR1 LGHNA and CDR2 YNFKEQ come from the germline V gene. The protocol was immunoSEQ multiplex PCR, while the TCRdb copy is restricted to in-frame clones and leaves out a portion. The sample has roughly 18,000 clones, approximately 83% seen once. The source was peripheral blood, collected before any cancer treatment. The rearrangement joins TRBV4-2 to TRBJ2-5, with TRBD1 identical over 12 bases. This TCR was sampled from a female donor at least 60 years old with stage I lung adenocarcinoma. The CDR3 reads CASSHLPGQGARTQETQYF. Written as DNA, the CDR3 is TGTGCCAGCAGCCACCTGCCGGGACAGGGGGCTAGGACCCAAGAGACCCAGTACTTC.